These 23 T cell receptor beta chains were all obtained from the same sample, sequenced in a study of Graves' ophthalmopathy and Graves' hyperthyroidism. CDR3 regions of TCR beta were amplified from RNA transcripts. The workflow started with a first-round RT-PCR run with HTBI primers and then moved on to a second-round multiplex PCR. A single record per CDR3 protein comes from TCRdb applying MiXCR to the multiplex PCR reads. Of just over 400,000 distinct CDR3 sequences listed, over 20% are singletons. The sample consisted of peripheral blood. These receptors were obtained from a woman between 18 and 30 years old with stable Graves' hyperthyroidism.

The table lists this clonotype with many counts. This rearrangement joins TRBV20-1 to TRBJ2-5, with TRBD2 matching over 8 bases. The CDR3 loop spans 14 amino acids. Germline V gives CDR1 DFQATT, CDR2 SNEGSKA (reference sequence). V was pared by 4 bases and J by 4 bases, with 8 bases of the junction left unmatched. Here the CDR3 DNA reads TGCAGTGCTACGGCTAGCGGGCGTAGAGAGACCCAGTACTTC. It yields the protein CSATASGRRETQYF.

This clonotype was found many times. The genes are TRBV5-1 and TRBJ2-7; TRBD2 agrees at 10 bases. Germline V gene lookup returns CDR1 SGHRS and CDR2 YFSETQ. V was clipped by 4 bases and J by 2 bases; unmatched bases: 3. The CDR3 is 14 residues long. The CDR3 protein is CASSISGRAYEQYF. The DNA for the CDR3 is TGCGCCAGCAGCATCAGCGGGAGGGCCTACGAGCAGTACTTC. The full variable domain, with the rest looked up from reference TRBV5-1 and TRBJ2-7, is KAGVTQTPRYLIKTRGQQVTLSCSPISGHRSVSWYQQTPGQGLQFLFEYFSETQRNKGNFPGRFSGRQFSNSRSEMNVSTLELGDSALYLCASSISGRAYEQYFGPGTRLTVT.

This clonotype has a count of ten or more. The rearrangement links TRBV18 to TRBJ2-7, with D perhaps TRBD2 (5 bases). The CDR3 has 14 amino acids. In germline, CDR1 is KGHSH, CDR2 LQKENI. V dropped 3 bases and J dropped 0 bases, with 9 bases sitting between them. CDR3 nucleotides: TGTGCCAGCTCACCGAGCCGGGGCTCCTACGAGCAGTACTTC. It yields the protein CASSPSRGSYEQYF.

With regard to this clonotype: Germline is not matched at one junction end, which may reflect a read error. V usage is TRBV7-2 and J usage is TRBJ1-3; D not certain. From germline, CDR1 is SGHTA and CDR2 FQGNSA. The CDR3 totals 15 residues. The CDR3 DNA follows: TGTGCCAGCAGCTTATCCTCGGTCTCTGGAAACACCAAATATTTT. Its protein product is CASSLSSVSGNTKYF.

This clonotype came up a few times. The chain combines TRBV12-3 or TRBV12-4 with TRBJ2-7; 12 nucleotides line up with TRBD2. The CDR3 spans 19 residues. Trimming took 4 bases from V and 0 from J; bases not matched to a gene: 13. The CDR3 nucleotides read TGTGCCAGCAGTTCCAACGATGGGACTAGCGGGTACAGCTCCTACGAGCAGTACTTC. Translating it yields CASSSNDGTSGYSSYEQYF.

Note on this clonotype: Compared with germline, one end of the junction differs, possibly owing to a read error. V gene TRBV7-2 combines with J gene TRBJ2-7, with D hard to call. Looked up from germline, CDR1 is SGHTA and CDR2 is FQGNSA. The CDR3 is made up of 12 amino acids. CDR3 sequence (DNA): TGTGCCATCAGCTTACAACTTTACGAGCAGTACTTC. This encodes CAISLQLYEQYF.

Worth noting for this clonotype: Possible read error: a much larger clone is one base away. J is TRBJ2-2 and V is TRBV6-1; D gene ambiguous. The CDR3 length is 12 residues. Trimming stripped 4 bases from V and 9 bases from J, with 9 bases between. Germline V CDR1 and CDR2: MNHNS, SASEGT. The CDR3 loop is CASSGDARELFF. For the CDR3, the DNA is TGTGCCAGCAGTGGAGACGCTCGGGAGCTGTTTTTT.

This clonotype was seen many times. This rearrangement joins TRBV27 to TRBJ1-1; D might be TRBD1 (6 bases). Per germline, CDR1 MNHEY and CDR2 SMNVEV (reference sequence). V lost 7 bases and J lost 3, with 15 bases in between. This CDR3 contains 14 residues. The CDR3 region has the DNA TGTGCCAGCAAATTATGGGACACAGACACTGAAGCTTTCTTT. It encodes CASKLWDTDTEAFF.

Ten or more counts support this clonotype. The chain has TRBV27 and TRBJ1-5, with D hard to call. The CDR3 is 14 amino acids. Germline V gene data show CDR1 as MNHEY and CDR2 as SMNVEV (reference sequence). Trimming took 6 bases from V and 5 from J, leaving 14 bases between them. The CDR3 bases are TGTGCCAGCAGCCCAGTTTTTTGGGATCAGCCCCAGCATTTT. This encodes CASSPVFWDQPQHF.

In this sample, this clonotype turned up many times. The chain is built from TRBV29-1 and TRBJ2-5; D is possibly TRBD1 or TRBD2 (5 bases each). The CDR3 is 11 amino acids. Germline CDR1 SQVTM, CDR2 ANQGSEA. The ends were cut back, 7 bases at V and 5 bases at J, with 11 bases in the middle. The CDR3 DNA is TGCAGCGCAGGGACGAGGGAGACCCAGTACTTC. Protein product: CSAGTRETQYF.

Many counts were recorded for this clonotype. This rearrangement joins TRBV7-2 to TRBJ2-5; 7 bases align to TRBD2. Trimming at V came to 2 bases and at J to 1 base, leaving 1 base not matched to a gene. This CDR3 is 14 amino acids long. The germline V gene has CDR1 SGHTA and CDR2 FQGNSA. The CDR3 bases are TGTGCCAGCAGCTTACTAGCGGTCCAAGAGACCCAGTACTTC. This translates into CASSLLAVQETQYF.

The chain employs TRBV6-1 and TRBJ1-1; D may be TRBD1 (6 bases). The CDR3 is 14 residues long. The germline gives CDR1 MNHNS, CDR2 SASEGT. Trimming cost V 7 bases and J 3 bases, with 15 bases left between them. This CDR3 is CASISTGLDTEAFF. The DNA of the CDR3 is TGTGCCAGCATCAGCACAGGGTTGGACACTGAAGCTTTCTTT.

This clonotype has at least ten counts. The chain recombines TRBV6-5 with TRBJ2-7; TRBD1 is a possible D gene (6 bases). CDR1 and CDR2 (germline): MNHEY, SVGAGI. Trimming shortened V by 5 bases and J by 4 bases, and 12 bases separated the two germline ends. The CDR3 has 13 residues. This CDR3 reads CASSHREVYEQYF. The CDR3 nucleotides read TGTGCCAGCAGTCACAGGGAAGTGTACGAGCAGTACTTC.

The chain has TRBV7-2 and TRBJ1-6; TRBD1 agrees at 8 bases. V shed 5 bases, J shed 9 bases, and the junction held 9 bases outside the gene matches. Germline assignment: CDR1 SGHTA and CDR2 FQGNSA. The CDR3 loop spans 15 amino acids. The CDR3: CASSTDRGGSSPLHF. The CDR3 nucleotides read TGTGCCAGCAGCACCGACAGGGGTGGGAGTTCACCCCTCCACTTT.

This clonotype came up many times. J is TRBJ2-7 and V is TRBV4-1; D might be TRBD2 (6 bases). Per germline, CDR1 MGHRA and CDR2 YSYEKL. The CDR3 totals 15 residues. The V gene lost 1 base and the J gene lost 6 bases, with 16 bases spanning the gap. The CDR3 DNA reads TGCGCCAGCAGCCAAGGCCTAGCGAGAAGGAGCGAGCAGTACTTC. Its protein is CASSQGLARRSEQYF.

The chain recombines TRBV11-2 with TRBJ2-7, with D possibly matching TRBD2 (6 bases). This CDR3 has 16 residues. CDR1 and CDR2 from the germline V gene are SGHAT and FQNNGV. V gave up 7 bases and J gave up 5 bases, with 24 bases separating them. CDR3 sequence reads: CASTLGPLATLHEQYF. The CDR3 nucleotides read TGTGCCAGCACCCTCGGACCACTAGCTACTCTCCACGAGCAGTACTTC.

This clonotype has a count of ten or more. The chain combines TRBV7-2 with TRBJ2-5; 11 nucleotides agree with TRBD1. The CDR3 has 15 amino acids. CDR1 is SGHTA, CDR2 FQGNSA, per germline. The V segment lost 5 bases and the J segment 4 bases; nucleotides outside the gene matches: 6. In DNA, the CDR3 is TGTGCCAGCAGCCCACGGACAGGGGGCGGAGAGACCCAGTACTTC. Translating it yields CASSPRTGGGETQYF.

The table lists this clonotype with many counts. The rearrangement uses TRBV28 and TRBJ2-2; D might be TRBD1 (6 bases). The germline gives CDR1 MDHEN, CDR2 SYDVKM. This CDR3 spans 12 amino acids. V shed 10 bases and J shed 5 bases, with 11 bases lying between them. The CDR3 nucleotides are TGTGCCAACCAACAGGGAACCGGGGAGCTGTTTTTT. The encoded protein is CANQQGTGELFF. Looking up the rest from reference TRBV28 and TRBJ2-2 gives the full variable domain: DVKVTQSSRYLVKRTGEKVFLECVQDMDHENMFWYRQDPGLGLRLIYFSYDVKMKEKGDIPEGYSVSREKKERFSLILESASTNQTSMYLCANQQGTGELFFGEGSRLTVL.

This clonotype was recorded many times. This chain uses TRBV6-2 or TRBV6-3 with TRBJ2-7; maybe TRBD1 (5 bases). V shed 5 bases and J shed 4 bases, with 15 bases lying between them. The V gene's germline CDR1 is MNHEY and CDR2 SVGEGT. The CDR3 extends over 14 amino acids. The CDR3 reads CASSRSGHSYEQYF. DNA of the CDR3: TGTGCCAGCAGTCGGTCAGGGCACTCGTACGAGCAGTACTTC.

This clonotype was seen only a few times. The chain carries TRBV25-1 and TRBJ1-5; no clear D gene. The CDR3 loop spans 14 amino acids. Trimming removed 4 bases from V and 3 bases from J, with 10 bases in between. Germline-derived CDR1 and CDR2 are MGHDK and SYGVNS. The CDR3 region has the DNA TGTGCCAGCAGTGGTGGAGGGTACAATCAGCCCCAGCATTTT. Translation: CASSGGGYNQPQHF.

This clonotype was detected ten times or more. The rearrangement links TRBV10-1 to TRBJ2-7, with 7 bases aligning to TRBD2. The CDR3 extends over 13 amino acids. V lost 11 bases and J lost 0; bases outside the gene matches: 7. Germline V gene sequence: CDR1 WNHNN, CDR2 SYGVQD (reference sequence). The DNA of the CDR3 is TGCGCCGGGAGGGAGGAGGACTCCTACGAGCAGTACTTC. This gives the protein CAGREEDSYEQYF.

This clonotype appeared many times. This chain connects TRBV11-2 to TRBJ2-5; TRBD2 matches 10 bases. Germline CDR1 is SGHAT and CDR2 is FQNNGV. V lost 2 bases and J lost 7; bases outside the gene matches: 10. The CDR3 loop spans 16 amino acids. CDR3 nucleotide sequence: TGTGCCAGCAGCTTACGGCGTAGCGGGAGGCTAGGGACCCAGTACTTC. Its protein is CASSLRRSGRLGTQYF.

This clonotype was seen at least ten times. This chain uses TRBV7-8 with TRBJ2-2, with 13 bases aligning to TRBD2. The CDR3 is 19 amino acids. Germline V CDR1 and CDR2: SGHVS, FQNEAQ. J gave up 2 bases and V 5 bases, and 11 bases lay outside the gene matches. As DNA, the CDR3 is TGTGCCAGCAGCCAACTCGGGACTAGCGGGATGGTTAACACCGGGGAGCTGTTTTTT. This sequence encodes CASSQLGTSGMVNTGELFF.